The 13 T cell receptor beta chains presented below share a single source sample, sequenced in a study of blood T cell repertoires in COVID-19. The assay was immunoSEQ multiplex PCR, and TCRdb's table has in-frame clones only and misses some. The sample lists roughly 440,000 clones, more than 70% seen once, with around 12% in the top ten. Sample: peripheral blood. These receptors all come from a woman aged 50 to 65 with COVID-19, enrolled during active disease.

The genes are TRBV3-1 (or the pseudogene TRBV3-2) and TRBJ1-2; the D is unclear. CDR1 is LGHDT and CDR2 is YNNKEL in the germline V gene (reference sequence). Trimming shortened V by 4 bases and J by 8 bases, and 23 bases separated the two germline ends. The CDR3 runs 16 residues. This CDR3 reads CASSLNPQRKSGGYTF. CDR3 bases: TGTGCCAGCAGCCTAAACCCACAGCGGAAATCGGGAGGCTACACCTTC.

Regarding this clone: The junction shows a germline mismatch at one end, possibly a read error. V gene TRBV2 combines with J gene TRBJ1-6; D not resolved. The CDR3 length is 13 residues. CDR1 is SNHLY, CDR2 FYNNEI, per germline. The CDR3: CASSETYNSPLHF. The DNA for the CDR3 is TGTGCCAGCAGTGAAACCTACAATTCACCCCTCCACTTT.

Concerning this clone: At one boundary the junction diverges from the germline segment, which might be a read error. Here the CDR3 DNA reads TGCAGTGCGGGGGATACAGGGGAAGTTTTCTTT. Translated, it gives CSAGDTGEVFF. The rearrangement uses TRBV20-1 and TRBJ1-1; 7 bases are a match to TRBD1. The germline CDR1 and CDR2 sequences are DFQATT and SNEGSKA (reference sequence). CDR3 size: 11 residues.

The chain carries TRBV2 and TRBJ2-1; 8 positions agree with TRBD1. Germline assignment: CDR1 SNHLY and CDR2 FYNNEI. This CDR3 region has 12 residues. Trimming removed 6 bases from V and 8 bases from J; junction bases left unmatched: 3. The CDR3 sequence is CASRRTGHEQFF. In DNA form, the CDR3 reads TGTGCCAGCAGACGGACAGGGCATGAGCAGTTCTTC.

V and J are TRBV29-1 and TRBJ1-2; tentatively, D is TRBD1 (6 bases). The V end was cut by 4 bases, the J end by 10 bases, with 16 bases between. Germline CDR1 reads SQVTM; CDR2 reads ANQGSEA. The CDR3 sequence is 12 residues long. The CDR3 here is CSVVKGQGDYTF. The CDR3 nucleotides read TGCAGCGTTGTCAAGGGACAAGGAGACTACACCTTC.

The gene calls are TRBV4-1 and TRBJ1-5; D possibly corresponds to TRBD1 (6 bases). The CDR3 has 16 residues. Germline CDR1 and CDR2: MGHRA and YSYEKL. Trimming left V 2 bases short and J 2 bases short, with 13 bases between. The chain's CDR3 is CASSQNREWRNQPQHF. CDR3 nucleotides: TGCGCCAGCAGCCAAAACAGGGAGTGGCGCAATCAGCCCCAGCATTTT.

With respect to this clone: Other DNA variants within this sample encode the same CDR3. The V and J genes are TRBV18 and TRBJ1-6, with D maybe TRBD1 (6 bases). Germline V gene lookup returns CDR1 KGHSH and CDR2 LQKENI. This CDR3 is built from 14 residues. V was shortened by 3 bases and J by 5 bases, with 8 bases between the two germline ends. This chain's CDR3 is CASSPTGDNSPLHF. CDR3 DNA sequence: TGTGCCAGCTCACCGACAGGTGATAATTCACCCCTCCACTTT.

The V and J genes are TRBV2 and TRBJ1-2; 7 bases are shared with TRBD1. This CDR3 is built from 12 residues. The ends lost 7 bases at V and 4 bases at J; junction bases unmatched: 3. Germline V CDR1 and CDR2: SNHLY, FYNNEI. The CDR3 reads CASTGTVYGYTF. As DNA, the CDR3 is TGTGCCAGCACCGGGACAGTCTATGGCTACACCTTC.

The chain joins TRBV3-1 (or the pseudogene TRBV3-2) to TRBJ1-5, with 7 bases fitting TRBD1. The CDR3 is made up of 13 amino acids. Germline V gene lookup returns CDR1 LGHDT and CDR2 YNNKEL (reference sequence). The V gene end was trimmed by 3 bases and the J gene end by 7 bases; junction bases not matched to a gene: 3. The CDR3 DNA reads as TGTGCCAGCAGCCAGACAGGGTCCCAGCCCCAGCATTTT. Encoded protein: CASSQTGSQPQHF.

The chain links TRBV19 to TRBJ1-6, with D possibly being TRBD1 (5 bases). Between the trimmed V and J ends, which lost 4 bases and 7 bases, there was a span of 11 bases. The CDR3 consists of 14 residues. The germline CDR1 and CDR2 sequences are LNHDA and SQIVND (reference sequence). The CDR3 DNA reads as TGTGCCAGTAGTACGACGGGGGGAAATTCACCCCTCCACTTT. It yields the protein CASSTTGGNSPLHF.

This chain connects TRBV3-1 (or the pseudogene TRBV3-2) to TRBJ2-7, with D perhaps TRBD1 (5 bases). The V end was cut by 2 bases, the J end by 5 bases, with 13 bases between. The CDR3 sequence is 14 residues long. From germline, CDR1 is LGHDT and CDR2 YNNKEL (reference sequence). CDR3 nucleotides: TGTGCCAGCAGCCAAATCAGGGTAGGGGACGAGCAGTACTTC. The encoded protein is CASSQIRVGDEQYF.

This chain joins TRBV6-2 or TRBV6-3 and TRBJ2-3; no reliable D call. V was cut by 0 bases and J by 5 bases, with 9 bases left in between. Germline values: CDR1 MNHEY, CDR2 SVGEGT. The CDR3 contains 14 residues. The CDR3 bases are TGTGCCAGCAGTTACTCGAGTTTAGAAGATACGCAGTATTTT. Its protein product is CASSYSSLEDTQYF.

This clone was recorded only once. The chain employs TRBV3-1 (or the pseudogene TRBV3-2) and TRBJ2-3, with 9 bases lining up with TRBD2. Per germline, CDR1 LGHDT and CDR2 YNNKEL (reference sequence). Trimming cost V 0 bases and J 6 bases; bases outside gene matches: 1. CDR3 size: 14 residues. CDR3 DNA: TGTGCCAGCAGCCAAGAGACTAGCGGCGATACGCAGTATTTT. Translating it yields CASSQETSGDTQYF.